This entry is about one T cell receptor (beta chain). The assay was immunoSEQ multiplex PCR, and TCRdb's table has in-frame clones only and misses some. The repertoire includes 200,000 to 300,000 clones, over 80% of them detected once, and approximately 2.8% sits in the top ten. CDR1 and CDR2 from the germline V gene are MGHRA and YSYEKL. V lost 3 bases, J lost 2 bases, and 4 bases stayed unmatched. The CDR3 totals 15 residues. This sample was included in a study of blood T cell repertoires in COVID-19. Overall study: Material from acute and convalescent COVID-19 was sourced from the United States, Italy and Spain.

Specimen: PBMCs or T cells enriched from blood (not recorded which). The TCR comes from a woman aged 25 to 39 with acute COVID-19. The chain combines TRBV4-1 with TRBJ2-7; TRBD2 agrees at 10 bases. Here the CDR3 DNA reads TGCGCCAGCAGCCATAGACTAGCGGGCGCCTACGAGCAGTACTTC. Its protein product is CASSHRLAGAYEQYF.